This entry lists 6 T cell receptor beta chains sequenced from one sample in a study of T cells expressing NK-cell markers. With the 5' RACE reads reprocessed, TCRdb shows one record per CDR3 protein and no DNA. The listing contains approximately 110,000 distinct CDR3 sequences. The sample comprised blood T cells: a sorted CD56 or NKG2C T cell subset, CD4+ or CD8+ T cells, or bulk PBMC T cells (not recorded which). These receptors were obtained from a woman between 18 and 69 years old in good health.

This chain's CDR3 is CASSPPASGRGGELFF. This chain connects TRBV9 to TRBJ2-2; TCRdb's D call, TRBD2, is unchecked because there is no DNA. CDR1 and CDR2 from the germline V gene are SGDLS and YYNGEE. This CDR3 is built from 16 residues.

The chain is built from TRBV7-7 and TRBJ2-3. The CDR3 loop spans 15 amino acids. Germline V lookup: CDR1 SSHAT, CDR2 FNYEAQ (reference sequence). The CDR3 is CASSPRGESTDTQYF.

The CDR3: CASSPDGGGPLSSYNEQFF. The chain uses TRBV4-2 and TRBJ2-1; TCRdb names TRBD2, which stays unverified in the absence of DNA. CDR1 and CDR2 from the germline V gene are LGHNA and YNFKEQ. This CDR3 region has 19 residues.

The V gene is TRBV20-1, the J gene TRBJ1-2. The CDR3 has 13 amino acids. The V gene's germline CDR1 is DFQATT and CDR2 SNEGSKA (reference sequence). CDR3 protein: CSARDPKADGYTF.

The CDR3 reads CASSLSLGGNEQFF. This chain links TRBV27 with TRBJ2-1; absent DNA, TCRdb's TRBD1 call cannot be checked. This CDR3 is built from 14 residues. The germline CDR1 and CDR2 sequences are MNHEY and SMNVEV (reference sequence).

V is TRBV12-3 or TRBV12-4 and J is TRBJ1-2. This CDR3 is 11 amino acids long. This CDR3 reads CASSSDYGYTF.